This T cell receptor (beta chain) was retrieved from a study of T-cell reconstitution after alpha-beta-depleted transplantation in children listed by TCRdb under 2016. A note on the overall study: Using TCR repertoire profiling, the study followed T-cell immune reconstitution in a quantitative way in children after TCRalphabeta/CD19-depleted allogeneic hematopoietic cell transplantation. Study-level results and caveats: Apparently early alphabetaT-cell count recovery about two months after transplant reportedly relied on only several hundred rapidly expanded clones derived from non-depleted graft cells. In some patients, high TCRbeta diversity at day 60 was attributed to recipient T cells and intrathymic progenitors that had survived conditioning. The frequencies of hyperexpanded clones fell over the following months, and after one year, T-cell counts and TCRbeta diversity were mostly attributed to newly produced T cells.

This clonotype was seen repeatedly, ten times or more. No cognate antigen has been identified for it. No base quality information exists; no much larger clone differs at one position. The treatment or condition label for this specimen denotes: allogeneic hematopoietic cell transplantation with graft depleted of TCRalphabeta T cells and CD19 B cells. TCRalphabeta/CD19-depleted allogeneic hematopoietic cell grafts were given to the transplant recipients, all of whom were children. The germline V gene (reference sequence) gives CDR1 as DFQATT and CDR2 as SNEGSKA. V is cut by 0 bases and J by 6 bases, and the space between the germline ends is 20 bases. Taken from cysteine to phenylalanine, the CDR3 has 16 residues. Only the CDR3 part of the read is kept: 48 bases, read in frame from the first base. Library prep was done by PCR. TCRdb shows the sequencer as Illumina HiSeq 2500. TCR library preparation used molecular barcoding, with unique molecular identifiers applied to normalize quantification of the TCRbeta repertoire. TCRdb cleaned the public reads at Q25 with fastp, built clones with MiXCR and kept in-frame beta chains. Rows matching on CDR3 protein sequence are summarized as one entry with the most common DNA and genes. The sample table lists about 260,000 distinct CDR3 sequences, under 14% of them with a count of one. The ten largest clones take up 23% of the sample.

The receptor comes from a male patient between 2 and 15 years old who had a stem cell transplant for chronic granulomatous disease, so the T cells may come from the graft donor. Here the chain combines TRBV20-1 and TRBJ2-5; no D gene can be assigned with confidence. This specimen consisted of peripheral blood, obtained 180 days after TCRalphabeta/CD19-depleted stem cell transplant. DNA sequence: TGCAGTGCTAGAGACCTGTGGACGGCGGCCGTTAAGACCCAGTACTTC. It encodes CSARDLWTAAVKTQYF.